Below, 3 T cell receptor beta chains from the same sample are listed, as sequenced in a study of human T cells and chemical hapten exposure (dated by TCRdb to about 2021). The time point label, read with the paper, signifies: patch test 3, about 24 weeks after DPC sensitization. Reading the label with the study, this specimen's treatment or condition is: therapeutic diphenylcyclopropenone sensitization with weekly scalp DPC. To prepare the library, RACE was applied. The reads were generated on a NextSeq 500. TCRdb applied fastp at Q25 and MiXCR to the public reads, then kept only in-frame beta chains. Every entry covers one CDR3 protein and lists the most common genes and DNA from its rows. The sample table holds roughly 62,000 distinct CDR3 sequences, of which over 10% were seen once. 2.4% of the sample goes to the ten largest clones. The sample here was whole blood, taken in connection with sensitization to the hapten diphenylcyclopropenone (DPC). These TCRs come from a man aged 25 to 40 with alopecia areata. Some clones in this sample may be carry-over from other donors' samples.

This clonotype was recorded many times. The V call is TRBV10-3, the J call TRBJ1-4; D gene ambiguous. This CDR3 has 14 residues. V was clipped by 7 bases and J by 8 bases, with 17 bases between them. CDR1 and CDR2 from the germline V gene are ENHRY and SYGVKD. Written as DNA, the CDR3 is TGTGCCATCAAAGCGGACGGGAGGGAGGAAAAACTGTTTTTT. Its translation is CAIKADGREEKLFF.

This clonotype was counted ten times or more. The V call is TRBV28, the J call TRBJ2-6; TRBD2 aligns across 8 bases. The CDR3 loop spans 16 amino acids. Trimming at V came to 10 bases and at J to 0 bases, leaving 8 bases not matched to a gene. The germline gives CDR1 MDHEN, CDR2 SYDVKM. DNA of the CDR3: TGTGCCACCGGGGGGGGCCCAAGCTCTGGGGCCAACGTCCTGACTTTC. It translates to CATGGGPSSGANVLTF.

This clonotype was counted ten times or more. The chain uses TRBV30 and TRBJ1-1, with no clear D. Germline loops: CDR1 GTSNPN, CDR2 SVGIG (reference sequence). The CDR3 covers 14 residues. Trimming stripped 4 bases from V and 0 bases from J, with 12 bases between. This chain's CDR3 is CAWILWTVNTEAFF. DNA for the CDR3: TGTGCCTGGATCCTCTGGACGGTGAACACTGAAGCTTTCTTT.